A single sample is the source of the 16 T cell receptor beta chains below, sequenced in a study of PD-1 blockade in classical Hodgkin lymphoma. Stated time point: cycle 4 day 1 (C4D1), after more than five weeks of nivolumab. All patients experienced relapse after autologous stem cell transplantation, and brentuximab vedotin exposure was variable. Method: immunoSEQ multiplex PCR; TCRdb's copy keeps in-frame clones and lacks some. There are about 64,000 clones in the sample; around 90% occur only once, and about 9.4% lies in the top ten. The sample consisted of peripheral blood mononuclear cells (PBMCs), taken before the fourth cycle of nivolumab. These TCRs come from a human donor with classical Hodgkin lymphoma.

This rearrangement joins TRBV2 to TRBJ1-5; D remains unclear. In germline, CDR1 is SNHLY, CDR2 FYNNEI. The V gene lost 6 bases and the J gene lost 4 bases, with 10 bases spanning the gap. This CDR3 is built from 13 residues. CDR3: CASSAVLNQPQHF. Here the CDR3 DNA reads TGTGCCAGCAGCGCTGTCCTAAATCAGCCCCAGCATTTT.

V gene TRBV7-9 combines with J gene TRBJ2-7; TRBD2 matches 7 bases. Germline CDR1 is SEHNR and CDR2 is FQNEAQ (reference sequence). J gave up 1 base and V 6 bases, and 12 bases lay outside the gene matches. The CDR3 runs to 16 residues. The CDR3 here is CASSTPFSGGSYEQYF. Written as DNA, the CDR3 is TGTGCCAGCAGTACCCCCTTTTCCGGGGGGTCCTACGAGCAGTACTTC.

V and J are TRBV6-5 and TRBJ2-1, with 8 bases lining up with TRBD1. Trimming took 6 bases from V and 10 from J; bases not matched to a gene: 11. The CDR3 has 14 residues. In germline, CDR1 is MNHEY, CDR2 SVGAGI. CDR3 sequence: CASSALLNRGEQFF. CDR3 bases: TGTGCCAGCAGCGCTCTTTTGAACAGGGGGGAGCAGTTCTTC.

The chain is built from TRBV6-5 and TRBJ2-3; the D gene is possibly TRBD1 (6 bases). V lost 3 bases and J lost 1, with 8 bases in between. The germline gives CDR1 MNHEY, CDR2 SVGAGI. The CDR3 is 14 amino acids. CDR3 residues: CASSYEGGTDTQYF. As DNA, the CDR3 is TGTGCCAGCAGTTATGAGGGGGGCACAGATACGCAGTATTTT.

The chain employs TRBV11-3 and TRBJ2-3, with 7 positions matching TRBD2. Trimming cost V 1 base and J 3 bases; bases outside gene matches: 4. Germline V gene data show CDR1 as SGHNT and CDR2 as YENEEA. CDR3 length: 15 amino acids. CDR3 in DNA: TGTGCCAGCAGCTTAGGAGCGGGGCCGACAGATACGCAGTATTTT. It yields the protein CASSLGAGPTDTQYF.

Only a few counts were recorded for this clone. The rearrangement joins TRBV27 to TRBJ2-7; D call uncertain. CDR3 length equals 13 residues. Germline CDR1 MNHEY, CDR2 SMNVEV (reference sequence). Trimming took off 6 bases at V and 2 bases at J, with 11 bases between the two ends. In DNA form, the CDR3 reads TGTGCCAGCAGCCTTAGGGTCGCCTACGAGCAGTACTTC. This encodes CASSLRVAYEQYF.

This clone was observed a single time. The chain joins TRBV5-4 to TRBJ1-2, with D unclear. The germline V gene encodes CDR1 SGHNT and CDR2 YYREEE (reference sequence). Trimming removed 1 base from V and 0 bases from J, with 4 bases in between. The CDR3 runs to 13 residues. CDR3 residues: CASSLIANYGYTF. The CDR3 DNA follows: TGTGCCAGCAGCTTGATAGCTAACTATGGCTACACCTTC.

V gene TRBV27 combines with J gene TRBJ2-5; no clear D. Germline V lookup: CDR1 MNHEY, CDR2 SMNVEV (reference sequence). The CDR3 extends over 13 amino acids. Deletions cut 6 bases from V and 0 bases from J, with 8 bases between. The chain's CDR3 is CASSTQYQETQYF. DNA of the CDR3: TGTGCCAGCAGCACACAGTACCAAGAGACCCAGTACTTC.

The J gene is TRBJ1-2, the V gene TRBV11-2; D is uncertain. The germline V gene encodes CDR1 SGHAT and CDR2 FQNNGV. The CDR3 is 16 residues long. V was clipped by 1 base and J by 4 bases, with 16 bases between them. The CDR3 DNA follows: TGTGCCAGCAGCTTAGTGGGCGGCTCACCTACCTATGGCTACACCTTC. Its translation is CASSLVGGSPTYGYTF.

V is TRBV28 and J is TRBJ2-5, with D maybe TRBD1 (6 bases). The CDR3 has 14 residues. V shed 2 bases and J shed 3 bases, with 10 bases lying between them. The germline V gene has CDR1 MDHEN and CDR2 SYDVKM. The CDR3 bases are TGTGCCAGCAGTTTAAGACAGGAAAAAGAGACCCAGTACTTC. Protein sequence: CASSLRQEKETQYF.

The rearrangement links TRBV11-2 to TRBJ2-1, with D maybe TRBD2 (6 bases). Germline CDR1 SGHAT, CDR2 FQNNGV. V lost 0 bases, J lost 9 bases, and 12 bases lay in between. The CDR3 has 14 residues. The CDR3 DNA sequence: TGTGCCAGCAGCTTAGAGGCTAGCGATATTGAGCAGTTCTTC. It specifies CASSLEASDIEQFF. The full variable domain, with the rest looked up from reference TRBV11-2 and TRBJ2-1, is EAGVAQSPRYKIIEKRQSVAFWCNPISGHATLYWYQQILGQGPKLLIQFQNNGVVDDSQLPKDRFSAERLKGVDSTLKIQPAKLEDSAVYLCASSLEASDIEQFFGPGTRLTVL.

The J gene is TRBJ1-2, the V gene TRBV7-2; unclear D gene. The V gene lost 0 bases and the J gene lost 0 bases, with 8 bases spanning the gap. This CDR3 is built from 15 residues. The germline CDR1 and CDR2 sequences are SGHTA and FQGNSA. CDR3 sequence (DNA): TGTGCCAGCAGCTTAGCGCCGGGCGCTAACTATGGCTACACCTTC. It encodes CASSLAPGANYGYTF.

This chain joins TRBV4-1 and TRBJ1-2, with D maybe TRBD1 (5 bases). V lost 2 bases and J 0 bases, leaving 10 bases between the germline ends. The CDR3 is 15 amino acids. From germline, CDR1 is MGHRA and CDR2 YSYEKL. CDR3 nucleotide sequence: TGCGCCAGCAGCCAATCGACAGCCGCTAACTATGGCTACACCTTC. This encodes CASSQSTAANYGYTF.

The chain employs TRBV7-8 and TRBJ2-2; D remains unclear. The V gene lost 2 bases and the J gene lost 0 bases, with 10 bases spanning the gap. In germline, CDR1 is SGHVS, CDR2 FQNEAQ. CDR3 length: 16 amino acids. The CDR3 DNA reads as TGTGCCAGCAGCTTAAGAGGCCTGTCGAACACCGGGGAGCTGTTTTTT. Encoded protein: CASSLRGLSNTGELFF.

About this clone itself: The junction shows a germline mismatch at one end, possibly a read error. The DNA for the CDR3 is TGTGCTAGCAGCTATCAACCGGGACTTAATACAGATACGCAGTATTTT. Its translation is CASSYQPGLNTDTQYF. The V and J genes are TRBV7-7 and TRBJ2-3, with D possibly being TRBD2 (6 bases). The CDR3 spans 16 residues. Per the germline V gene, CDR1 is SSHAT and CDR2 is FNYEAQ (reference sequence). Using reference TRBV7-7 and TRBJ2-3 for the parts outside the CDR3, the full variable domain is GAGVSQSPRYKVTKRGQDVTLRCDPISSHATLYWYQQALGQGPEFLTYFNYEAQPDKSGLPSDRFSAERPEGSISTLTIQRTEQRDSAMYRCASSYQPGLNTDTQYFGPGTRLTVL.

The chain recombines TRBV6-6 with TRBJ2-5; TRBD2 is a possible D gene (6 bases). Germline CDR1 and CDR2: MNHNY and SVGAGI (reference sequence). The CDR3 has 12 residues. Trimming pared 10 bases from V and 1 base from J, leaving 10 bases between. The CDR3 DNA reads as TGTGCCACCCAGCGGGTCCAAGAGACCCAGTACTTC. Its translation: CATQRVQETQYF.